This T cell receptor (beta chain) originates from a study of T cells in Graves' hyperthyroidism and ophthalmopathy. Findings of the study overall: Ophthalmopathy onset followed model prediction by a median roughly 6 months.

The CDR3 totals 17 residues. Trimming pared 5 bases from V and 5 bases from J, leaving 24 bases between. Template material for amplifying TCR beta CDR3 regions consisted of RNA transcripts. HTBI primers were used for first-round RT-PCR of the TCR CDR3. MiXCR, run by TCRdb on the multiplex PCR reads, gives a single entry per CDR3 protein. The table shows some 770,000 distinct CDR3 sequences, with 15% to 20% occurring only once. Many counts were recorded for this clonotype. The antigen remains undetermined. Sequencing was done on a sample of blood. This sequence originates from a man aged 18 to 35 with Graves' hyperthyroidism. The genes are TRBV12-3 or TRBV12-4 and TRBJ2-5; D could derive from TRBD1 or TRBD2 (5 bases each). The CDR3 nucleotides are TGTGCCAGCAGTCCCCTTGATGGGGCAGGGAGCTATGAGACCCAGTACTTC. Amino acids: CASSPLDGAGSYETQYF.